A single sample gave rise to the 27 T cell receptor beta chains below, sequenced in a study of blood T cell repertoires in COVID-19. Sequencing used immunoSEQ multiplex PCR; TCRdb keeps in-frame clones, though not all of them. The data show 230,000 or so clones, with roughly 87% seen just once and roughly 2% held by the top ten. Sample: peripheral blood. All receptors derive from a man aged 35 to 55 with active or convalescent COVID-19.

In nucleotides, the CDR3 is TGTGCCAGCAGCCAAGGCCTAGAAAAACTGTTTTTT. Amino acids: CASSQGLEKLFF. This sequence joins TRBV3-1 (or the pseudogene TRBV3-2) and TRBJ1-4; D gene ambiguous. Trimming stripped 1 base from V and 8 bases from J, with 5 bases between. Germline V gene lookup returns CDR1 LGHDT and CDR2 YNNKEL (reference sequence). This CDR3 comprises 12 residues.

The J gene is TRBJ1-6, the V gene TRBV28, with D maybe TRBD1 (5 bases). The CDR3 length is 15 residues. Germline-derived CDR1 and CDR2 are MDHEN and SYDVKM. With 5 bases removed from V and 9 bases from J, the gap between germline ends came to 17 bases. For the CDR3, the DNA is TGTGCCAGCAGTGACAGTCAGCTACTTCGTTCACCCCTCCACTTT. The encoded protein is CASSDSQLLRSPLHF.

DNA for the CDR3: TGTGCCAGCAGCCTCCCAAGGAGACTAGCGGGAGGGACCAATGAGCAGTTCTTC. Encoded protein: CASSLPRRLAGGTNEQFF. The chain joins TRBV7-9 to TRBJ2-1, with 14 bases fitting TRBD2. Germline CDR1 and CDR2: SEHNR and FQNEAQ (reference sequence). The ends lost 5 bases at V and 6 bases at J; junction bases unmatched: 12. The CDR3 runs 18 residues. Using reference TRBV7-9 and TRBJ2-1 for the parts outside the CDR3, the full variable domain is DTGVSQNPRHKITKRGQNVTFRCDPISEHNRLYWYRQTLGQGPEFLTYFQNEAQLEKSRLLSDRFSAERPKGSFSTLEIQRTEQGDSAMYLCASSLPRRLAGGTNEQFFGPGTRLTVL.

The CDR3 region has the DNA TGTGCCACCAGCAGGGACAGTTCACCCCTCCACTTT. Translating it yields CATSRDSSPLHF. The chain is built from TRBV15 and TRBJ1-6, with D maybe TRBD1 (6 bases). V was cut by 3 bases and J by 9 bases, with 6 bases left in between. Looked up from germline, CDR1 is LNHNV and CDR2 is YYDKDF (reference sequence). The CDR3 runs to 12 residues.

This chain connects TRBV5-1 to TRBJ1-1, with a weak D call TRBD1 (5 bases). Trimming removed 1 base at V and 3 bases at J, with 13 bases between. The CDR3 extends over 15 amino acids. The V gene's germline CDR1 is SGHRS and CDR2 YFSETQ. For the CDR3, the DNA is TGCGCCAGCAGCTTGCGTAACCAGGGTGACACTGAAGCTTTCTTT. Translated: CASSLRNQGDTEAFF.

The chain is built from TRBV6-5 and TRBJ1-5; no clear D. Germline values: CDR1 MNHEY, CDR2 SVGAGI. Trimming cost V 2 bases and J 7 bases, with 12 bases left between them. The CDR3 covers 14 residues. The CDR3 DNA reads as TGTGCCAGCAGTTACGGGAGAGGTGGGCAGCCCCAGCATTTT. Encoded protein: CASSYGRGGQPQHF.

The chain is built from TRBV25-1 and TRBJ1-1; TRBD1 matches at 7 bases. The CDR3 extends over 15 amino acids. Looked up from germline, CDR1 is MGHDK and CDR2 is SYGVNS. V shed 3 bases, J shed 5 bases, and the junction held 9 bases outside the gene matches. CDR3 residues: CASSEVGTEKTEAFF. CDR3 sequence (DNA): TGTGCCAGCAGTGAGGTTGGGACAGAGAAAACTGAAGCTTTCTTT.

The chain uses TRBV6-5 and TRBJ1-2, with 8 bases that match TRBD1. CDR3 length: 14 residues. J was trimmed by 8 bases and V by 0 bases; bases with no gene match: 5. Per germline, CDR1 MNHEY and CDR2 SVGAGI. CDR3 DNA sequence: TGTGCCAGCAGTTACTCGGGTCAGGGGGCCGGCTACACCTTC. As protein: CASSYSGQGAGYTF.

This chain links TRBV2 with TRBJ1-3; D is undetermined. Germline V gene lookup returns CDR1 SNHLY and CDR2 FYNNEI. V lost 5 bases and J 8 bases, leaving 22 bases between the germline ends. The CDR3 has 16 amino acids. CDR3 in amino acids: CASSPRWDRRTDTIYF. The CDR3 DNA follows: TGTGCCAGCAGTCCCCGGTGGGATAGGAGGACGGACACCATATATTTT.

The rearrangement links TRBV5-1 to TRBJ2-3; 8 bases match TRBD1. Looked up from germline, CDR1 is SGHRS and CDR2 is YFSETQ. Trimming cost V 5 bases and J 6 bases; bases outside gene matches: 8. The CDR3 loop spans 14 amino acids. CDR3 sequence reads: CASRIQGAGDTQYF. CDR3 coding DNA: TGCGCCAGCAGGATTCAGGGGGCAGGTGATACGCAGTATTTT.

Points on this clone: A read error may produce the germline difference seen at one junction end. V and J are TRBV2 and TRBJ1-4; D not resolved. The CDR3 is 15 amino acids. Germline CDR1 SNHLY, CDR2 FYNNEI. DNA for the CDR3: TGTGCCAGCAGTCAAGCGGGAGTCTTAAATGAAAAACTGTTTTTT. This sequence encodes CASSQAGVLNEKLFF.

This chain links TRBV5-1 with TRBJ2-1; 11 bases match TRBD2. Trimming took 3 bases from V and 0 from J; bases not matched to a gene: 5. CDR1 SGHRS and CDR2 YFSETQ come from the germline V gene. This CDR3 region has 17 residues. The CDR3 DNA sequence: TGCGCCAGCAGCTCTCTAGCGGGAGGAAGCTCCTACAATGAGCAGTTCTTC. This encodes CASSSLAGGSSYNEQFF.

The rearrangement links TRBV5-6 to TRBJ1-4; the D is unclear. This CDR3 contains 15 residues. CDR1 is SGHDT and CDR2 is YYEEEE in the germline V gene. V lost 3 bases and J 0 bases, leaving 9 bases between the germline ends. CDR3 in amino acids: CASSSHGATNEKLFF. The CDR3 DNA follows: TGTGCCAGCAGCTCGCACGGGGCAACTAATGAAAAACTGTTTTTT.

This clone has only one observation. The chain uses TRBV7-3 and TRBJ2-5; D gene unclear. Trimming cost V 0 bases and J 0 bases, with 5 bases left between them. CDR3 length: 14 residues. The germline V gene encodes CDR1 SGHTA and CDR2 FQGTGA. The chain's CDR3 is CASSLTINQETQYF. Written as DNA, the CDR3 is TGTGCCAGCAGCTTAACAATTAACCAAGAGACCCAGTACTTC. Complete variable domain (other parts from reference TRBV7-3 and TRBJ2-5): GAGVSQTPSNKVTEKGKYVELRCDPISGHTALYWYRQSLGQGPEFLIYFQGTGAADDSGLPNDRFFAVRPEGSVSTLKIQRTERGDSAVYLCASSLTINQETQYFGPGTRLLVL.

This chain uses TRBV30 with TRBJ1-1; D uncertain. The CDR3 sequence is 15 residues long. The germline V and J ends were trimmed by 3 bases and 10 bases, with 24 bases remaining between them. Germline CDR1 and CDR2: GTSNPN and SVGIG (reference sequence). CDR3 nucleotide sequence: TGTGCCTGGAGCGTACCCTATGAGGGTGTGCGGGCAGCTTTCTTT. It encodes CAWSVPYEGVRAAFF.

The chain uses TRBV5-1 and TRBJ2-3; D is possibly TRBD2 (6 bases). Germline values: CDR1 SGHRS, CDR2 YFSETQ. The CDR3 contains 15 residues. V was trimmed by 5 bases and J by 0 bases, leaving 13 bases between them. The CDR3, as DNA: TGCGCCAGCAGGGCAGGGACTCCAAGCACAGATACGCAGTATTTT. Translated, it gives CASRAGTPSTDTQYF.

The chain carries TRBV7-3 and TRBJ1-2, with a tentative D call TRBD1 (5 bases). V was clipped by 5 bases and J by 8 bases, with 18 bases between them. CDR3 length: 14 residues. The germline V gene has CDR1 SGHTA and CDR2 FQGTGA. The CDR3 spells CASSADGGGRGYTF. The CDR3, as DNA: TGTGCCAGCAGCGCCGATGGGGGAGGTAGGGGCTACACCTTC.

DNA of the CDR3: TGTGCCAGCAGCCAACAGGGGATGAGCACTGAAGCTTTCTTT. This encodes CASSQQGMSTEAFF. V usage is TRBV9 and J usage is TRBJ1-1; 7 nucleotides align to TRBD1. V gave up 4 bases and J gave up 4 bases; unmatched junction bases: 7. Germline V gene lookup returns CDR1 SGDLS and CDR2 YYNGEE. The CDR3 runs to 14 residues.

This CDR3 is CASSMTPGQMTYNEQFF. The CDR3 region has the DNA TGTGCCAGCAGTATGACTCCGGGACAGATGACCTACAATGAGCAGTTCTTC. V is TRBV27 and J is TRBJ2-1; TRBD1 aligns across 7 bases. The CDR3 spans 17 residues. The J segment lost 2 bases and the V segment lost 5 bases, leaving 12 bases of the junction unmatched. Per germline, CDR1 MNHEY and CDR2 SMNVEV (reference sequence).

CDR3 nucleotide sequence: TGTGCCAGCACACTGGGACAGGGGGGCGGCTACACCTTC. Its protein product is CASTLGQGGGYTF. V and J are TRBV28 and TRBJ1-2; TRBD1 matches at 11 bases. In germline, CDR1 is MDHEN, CDR2 SYDVKM. Losses at the gene ends were 7 bases for V and 8 bases for J; bases not matched to a gene: 6. This CDR3 contains 13 residues.

The chain employs TRBV6-1 and TRBJ1-2; D unresolved. The germline V and J ends were trimmed by 1 base and 3 bases, with 6 bases remaining between them. The germline CDR1 and CDR2 sequences are MNHNS and SASEGT. This CDR3 spans 13 amino acids. The DNA of the CDR3 is TGTGCCAGCAGTGAAGACAGATACTATGGCTACACCTTC. It encodes CASSEDRYYGYTF.

V and J are TRBV15 and TRBJ2-5; 9 positions match TRBD1. The CDR3 extends over 16 amino acids. V trimming: 0 bases; J trimming: 2 bases; junction bases outside the gene matches: 4. CDR1 LNHNV and CDR2 YYDKDF come from the germline V gene (reference sequence). The CDR3 here is CATSRDLGQGQETQYF. CDR3 nucleotide sequence: TGTGCCACCAGCAGAGATCTCGGACAGGGGCAAGAGACCCAGTACTTC.

The gene calls are TRBV28 and TRBJ1-3, with TRBD1 as a possible D gene (6 bases). The CDR3 consists of 16 residues. CDR1 and CDR2 from the germline V gene are MDHEN and SYDVKM. The V end lost 5 bases, the J end lost 0 bases, and 14 bases lay between the germline ends. Here the CDR3 reads CASSPTGTDSGNTIYF. CDR3 nucleotide sequence: TGTGCCAGCAGTCCTACAGGGACCGACTCTGGAAACACCATATATTTT.

The V call is TRBV7-6, the J call TRBJ1-2; D possibly corresponds to TRBD1 (6 bases). CDR1 is SGHVS and CDR2 is FNYEAQ in the germline V gene. The V end lost 1 base, the J end lost 8 bases, and 11 bases lay between the germline ends. There are 13 residues in the CDR3. For the CDR3, the DNA is TGTGCCAGCAGCTTAGATCAGGGGCGAGGCTACACCTTC. This sequence encodes CASSLDQGRGYTF.

The chain recombines TRBV28 with TRBJ1-2, with 10 positions matching TRBD1. This CDR3 is 15 amino acids long. CDR1 MDHEN and CDR2 SYDVKM come from the germline V gene. The junction had 6 bases not matched to a gene; V was cut back by 5 bases and J by 3 bases. The CDR3 region is CASSTGGQGYYGYTF. As DNA, the CDR3 is TGTGCCAGCAGTACCGGGGGACAGGGGTACTATGGCTACACCTTC.

The chain recombines TRBV19 with TRBJ1-1; 7 positions agree with TRBD1. V lost 5 bases and J lost 0; bases outside the gene matches: 6. Germline V lookup: CDR1 LNHDA, CDR2 SQIVND (reference sequence). This CDR3 comprises 15 residues. The CDR3 loop is CASSGTVRMNTEAFF. CDR3 nucleotides: TGTGCCAGTAGTGGGACAGTGAGGATGAACACTGAAGCTTTCTTT. Variable domain in full (rest from reference TRBV19 and TRBJ1-1): DGGITQSPKYLFRKEGQNVTLSCEQNLNHDAMYWYRQDPGQGLRLIYYSQIVNDFQKGDIAEGYSVSREKKESFPLTVTSAQKNPTAFYLCASSGTVRMNTEAFFGQGTRLTVV.

The gene calls are TRBV4-1 and TRBJ2-7, with 7 bases identical to TRBD1. Germline V gene lookup returns CDR1 MGHRA and CDR2 YSYEKL. Unmatched junction bases numbered 8, after V lost 4 bases and J lost 2 bases. This CDR3 spans 15 amino acids. This CDR3 is CASSPSPTGTYEQYF. In DNA form, the CDR3 reads TGCGCCAGCAGCCCTTCCCCGACAGGGACCTACGAGCAGTACTTC.